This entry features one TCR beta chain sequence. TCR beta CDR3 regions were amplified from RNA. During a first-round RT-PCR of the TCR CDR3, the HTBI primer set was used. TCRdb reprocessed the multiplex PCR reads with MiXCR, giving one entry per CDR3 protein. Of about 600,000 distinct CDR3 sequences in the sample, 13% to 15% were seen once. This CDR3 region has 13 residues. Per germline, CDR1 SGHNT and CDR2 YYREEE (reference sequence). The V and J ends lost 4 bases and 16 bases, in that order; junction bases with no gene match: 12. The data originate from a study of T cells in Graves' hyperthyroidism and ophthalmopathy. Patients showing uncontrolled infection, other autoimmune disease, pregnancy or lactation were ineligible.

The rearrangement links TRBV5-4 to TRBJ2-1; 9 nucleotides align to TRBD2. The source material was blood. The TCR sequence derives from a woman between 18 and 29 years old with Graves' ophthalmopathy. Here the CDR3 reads CASSPPMGTSSFF. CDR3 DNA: TGTGCCAGCAGCCCACCAATGGGGACTAGCAGTTTCTTC. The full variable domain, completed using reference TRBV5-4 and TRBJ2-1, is ETGVTQSPTHLIKTRGQQVTLRCSSQSGHNTVSWYQQALGQGPQFIFQYYREEENGRGNFPPRFSGLQFPNYSSELNVNALELDDSALYLCASSPPMGTSSFFGPGTRLTVL.